This T cell receptor (beta chain) was sequenced for a study of blood T cell repertoires in COVID-19. Germline loops: CDR1 GTSNPN, CDR2 SVGIG (reference sequence). CDR3 length: 13 residues. Trimming cost V 5 bases and J 4 bases; bases outside gene matches: 2. In the authors' methods: Reference gene primer amplification gave nucleated cell count estimates. Assay: immunoSEQ multiplex PCR; the TCRdb copy retains only in-frame clones and omits some. That table gives V, J and clone size, and the DNA gave D and trimming. The data hold 150,000 to 200,000 clones, with more than 75% observed a single time. Those enrolled, adults aged roughly 18 to 90 years, came from about two dozen US areas. Each participant's cohort was designated according to participant-reported clinical history. Symptom resolution, clearance, or two negative PCRs marked donors in Cohort 3 as recovered.

The chain uses TRBV30 and TRBJ1-5; TRBD1 matches 10 bases. This TCR was recovered from a woman in her 50s who had recovered from COVID-19. Sequencing input: PBMCs or T cells enriched from blood (not recorded which). CDR3 sequence reads: CAWDRGQNQPQHF. CDR3 sequence (DNA): TGTGCCTGGGACAGGGGGCAAAATCAGCCCCAGCATTTT.